Following are 29 T cell receptor beta chains from one sample sequenced in a study of blood T cell repertoires in COVID-19. Assay: immunoSEQ multiplex PCR; the TCRdb copy retains only in-frame clones and omits some. The table has tens of thousands of clones, roughly four fifths seen once. The specimen was peripheral blood. Receptors originate from a woman over 75 with acute or convalescent COVID-19.

V gene TRBV29-1 combines with J gene TRBJ2-7; a weak D match, TRBD2 (6 bases). V dropped 4 bases and J dropped 1 base, with 14 bases sitting between them. The CDR3 extends over 14 amino acids. CDR1 SQVTM and CDR2 ANQGSEA come from the germline V gene. DNA for the CDR3: TGCAGCGTTGCGGGGGTGGGGTGGTCCTACGAGCAGTACTTC. It translates to CSVAGVGWSYEQYF.

This rearrangement joins TRBV14 to TRBJ2-2; TRBD2 agrees at 9 bases. CDR1 is SGHDN and CDR2 is FVKESK in the germline V gene. This CDR3 has 15 residues. Losses at the gene ends were 3 bases for V and 4 bases for J; bases not matched to a gene: 3. Here the CDR3 reads CASSHKREVTGELFF. CDR3 in DNA: TGTGCCAGCAGCCATAAGCGGGAGGTCACCGGGGAGCTGTTTTTT.

This chain uses TRBV5-1 with TRBJ1-2; perhaps TRBD1 as D (5 bases). CDR3 size: 15 residues. CDR1 and CDR2 (germline): SGHRS, YFSETQ. V lost 0 bases and J lost 5, with 14 bases in between. CDR3 sequence (DNA): TGCGCCAGCAGCTTGGATGCGGGGCGGTCGTATGGCTACACCTTC. Residues: CASSLDAGRSYGYTF.

This clone was observed once. This chain uses TRBV24-1 with TRBJ2-3, with D perhaps matching TRBD1 (7 bases). The CDR3 covers 15 residues. CDR1 and CDR2 from the germline V gene are KGHDR and SFDVKD. V lost 2 bases and J 1 base, leaving 9 bases between the germline ends. The CDR3 loop reads CATSDSRGGTDTQYF. The CDR3 coding sequence is TGTGCCACCAGTGATTCCAGGGGGGGCACAGATACGCAGTATTTT.

This clone appeared once. The chain links TRBV7-9 to TRBJ2-3; TRBD2 aligns across 7 bases. The V gene's germline CDR1 is SEHNR and CDR2 FQNEAQ (reference sequence). The V gene end was trimmed by 2 bases and the J gene end by 3 bases; junction bases not matched to a gene: 5. CDR3 length: 15 amino acids. The CDR3 nucleotides read TGTGCCAGCAGCTTAACGGGGGGACGTACAGATACGCAGTATTTT. Residues: CASSLTGGRTDTQYF.

V and J are TRBV6-6 and TRBJ1-2, with TRBD1 matching 8 bases. V lost 5 bases and J lost 4; bases outside the gene matches: 6. CDR1 and CDR2 from the germline V gene are MNHNY and SVGAGI (reference sequence). The CDR3 extends over 14 amino acids. The CDR3 DNA sequence: TGTGCCAGCAGTGGCTCGACAGGGGTCTATGGCTACACCTTC. It translates to CASSGSTGVYGYTF.

This chain links TRBV21-1 with TRBJ2-3; the table's D call TRBD2 went unverified against the DNA. TRBV21-1 is described as a pseudogene. CDR3 length: 14 residues. The CDR3 DNA reads as TGTGCCAGTGGAAGCGGGAGGTCTGCAGATACGCAGTATTTT. Translation: CASGSGRSADTQYF.

V usage is TRBV24-1 and J usage is TRBJ2-3, with a possible D match to TRBD1 (5 bases). Germline-derived CDR1 and CDR2 are KGHDR and SFDVKD. This CDR3 has 15 residues. Trimming stripped 3 bases from V and 2 bases from J, with 11 bases between. CDR3: CATSDPARATDTQYF. In DNA, the CDR3 is TGTGCCACCAGTGATCCCGCCAGGGCCACAGATACGCAGTATTTT.

In DNA form, the CDR3 reads TGTGCCAGCAGCTTAGTGCGCGGGGGCCCCCCCTCCTACAATGAGCAGTTCTTC. This encodes CASSLVRGGPPSYNEQFF. The chain is built from TRBV13 and TRBJ2-1; possible D gene TRBD2, 7 bases. CDR1 and CDR2 from the germline V gene are PRHDT and FYEKMQ (reference sequence). The CDR3 covers 18 residues. Trimming took off 1 base at V and 0 bases at J, with 16 bases between the two ends. Full variable domain (outside the CDR3, taken from reference TRBV13 and TRBJ2-1): AAGVIQSPRHLIKEKRETATLKCYPIPRHDTVYWYQQGPGQDPQFLISFYEKMQSDKGSIPDRFSAQQFSDYHSELNMSSLELGDSALYFCASSLVRGGPPSYNEQFFGPGTRLTVL.

The CDR3 here is CASSGYPGGEQYF. The CDR3 DNA reads as TGTGCCAGCAGCGGATACCCAGGGGGCGAGCAGTACTTC. The rearrangement links TRBV7-6 to TRBJ2-7; 7 bases map to TRBD1. The CDR3 loop spans 13 amino acids. V gave up 5 bases and J gave up 6 bases; unmatched junction bases: 7. CDR1 and CDR2 from the germline V gene are SGHVS and FNYEAQ.

This chain uses TRBV4-1 with TRBJ1-5, with unresolved D. There are 17 residues in the CDR3. Trimming shortened V by 0 bases and J by 0 bases, and 12 bases separated the two germline ends. The V gene's germline CDR1 is MGHRA and CDR2 YSYEKL. CDR3 in DNA: TGCGCCAGCAGCCAAGATGGAGGAGCGATTAGCAATCAGCCCCAGCATTTT. Protein sequence: CASSQDGGAISNQPQHF.

V and J are TRBV13 and TRBJ2-7; 9 bases are a match to TRBD1. With 4 bases clipped from V and 3 bases from J, the junction kept 1 base outside the gene matches. CDR3 length equals 13 residues. Per the germline V gene, CDR1 is PRHDT and CDR2 is FYEKMQ (reference sequence). The CDR3 spells CASSSGQGYEQYF. CDR3 DNA sequence: TGTGCCAGCAGCTCGGGACAGGGCTACGAGCAGTACTTC.

The chain employs TRBV5-4 and TRBJ1-2, with D perhaps TRBD1 (5 bases). CDR1 and CDR2 from the germline V gene are SGHNT and YYREEE (reference sequence). The V gene lost 0 bases and the J gene lost 6 bases, with 6 bases spanning the gap. This CDR3 contains 12 residues. The CDR3 here is CASSLGGDGYTF. DNA for the CDR3: TGTGCCAGCAGCTTGGGGGGGGATGGCTACACCTTC.

This clone was seen only once. The genes are TRBV10-3 and TRBJ2-5; TRBD1 agrees at 9 bases. The CDR3 length is 13 residues. Germline CDR1 ENHRY, CDR2 SYGVKD. The J segment lost 5 bases and the V segment lost 6 bases, leaving 4 bases of the junction unmatched. CDR3 region: CAIRNGQGETQYF. The CDR3 nucleotides read TGTGCCATCAGAAATGGACAGGGGGAGACCCAGTACTTC.

This sequence joins TRBV2 and TRBJ1-2; TRBD1 agrees at 8 bases. The V gene's germline CDR1 is SNHLY and CDR2 FYNNEI. Losses at the gene ends were 6 bases for V and 7 bases for J; bases not matched to a gene: 10. This CDR3 region has 14 residues. CDR3: CASSLDREAAGYTF. In DNA form, the CDR3 reads TGTGCCAGCAGCCTGGACAGGGAAGCGGCTGGCTACACCTTC.

J is TRBJ2-5 and V is TRBV2; D possibly corresponds to TRBD1 (5 bases). Germline V CDR1 and CDR2: SNHLY, FYNNEI. The CDR3 is 15 residues long. Trimming left V 10 bases short and J 5 bases short, with 23 bases between. The CDR3 here is CATRPGLAVGETQYF. CDR3 nucleotide sequence: TGTGCCACCAGGCCAGGGTTAGCTGTCGGTGAGACCCAGTACTTC.

The chain combines TRBV9 with TRBJ2-1; the D gene is possibly TRBD1 (5 bases). The germline gives CDR1 SGDLS, CDR2 YYNGEE. This CDR3 has 17 residues. The ends were cut back, 3 bases at V and 6 bases at J, with 22 bases in the middle. CDR3 sequence (DNA): TGTGCCAGCAGCGCACACCCTAGTGGGGCGTCACGCAATGAGCAGTTCTTC. It specifies CASSAHPSGASRNEQFF.

The chain combines TRBV27 with TRBJ1-5; 7 nucleotides agree with TRBD1. J gave up 5 bases and V 5 bases, and 6 bases lay outside the gene matches. This CDR3 region has 14 residues. Germline-derived CDR1 and CDR2 are MNHEY and SMNVEV (reference sequence). The CDR3 here is CASSPVGGDQPQHF. CDR3 bases: TGTGCCAGCAGTCCTGTAGGGGGCGATCAGCCCCAGCATTTT.

V is TRBV5-6 and J is TRBJ2-7, with 9 bases matching TRBD1. The CDR3 has 14 residues. With V trimmed by 1 base and J by 5 bases, 4 bases remained unmatched. Germline V gives CDR1 SGHDT, CDR2 YYEEEE. In DNA form, the CDR3 reads TGTGCCAGCAGCTTGTCGGGACAGGGACACGAGCAGTACTTC. Translated, it gives CASSLSGQGHEQYF.

V and J are TRBV5-1 and TRBJ2-7; TRBD2 might be the D (5 bases). The germline V gene has CDR1 SGHRS and CDR2 YFSETQ. This CDR3 comprises 16 residues. The V end lost 0 bases, the J end lost 2 bases, and 15 bases lay between the germline ends. The CDR3 spells CASSLVSSGGTYEQYF. The CDR3 nucleotides read TGCGCCAGCAGCTTGGTGAGCTCAGGAGGTACCTACGAGCAGTACTTC.

The J gene is TRBJ1-1, the V gene TRBV27; TRBD1 aligns across 7 bases. V gave up 7 bases and J gave up 5 bases; unmatched junction bases: 7. The CDR3 has 13 residues. CDR1 and CDR2 from the germline V gene are MNHEY and SMNVEV (reference sequence). CDR3 sequence (DNA): TGTGCCAGCAAAGAGACAGGGAGGACTGAAGCTTTCTTT. This translates into CASKETGRTEAFF.

Concerning this clone: One base away lies a much larger clone, so this may be a sequencing read error. V usage is TRBV27 and J usage is TRBJ1-6; D unresolved. The V end was cut by 2 bases, the J end by 0 bases, with 5 bases between. The length of the CDR3 is 15 residues. Germline V gives CDR1 MNHEY, CDR2 SMNVEV (reference sequence). The CDR3 protein is CASSLGSSYNSPLHF. The CDR3, as DNA: TGTGCCAGCAGTTTAGGGAGCTCCTATAATTCACCCCTCCACTTT.

This clone has just a few counts. V gene TRBV5-1 combines with J gene TRBJ2-3; 8 bases are shared with TRBD2. Germline CDR1 reads SGHRS; CDR2 reads YFSETQ. The V and J ends lost 7 bases and 3 bases, in that order; junction bases with no gene match: 13. This CDR3 has 16 amino acids. The DNA for the CDR3 is TGCGCCAGCGAGGGTGGAGCGGGAGTCCGAACAGATACGCAGTATTTT. The encoded protein is CASEGGAGVRTDTQYF. Filled out from reference TRBV5-1 and TRBJ2-3, the complete variable domain reads KAGVTQTPRYLIKTRGQQVTLSCSPISGHRSVSWYQQTPGQGLQFLFEYFSETQRNKGNFPGRFSGRQFSNSRSEMNVSTLELGDSALYLCASEGGAGVRTDTQYFGPGTRLTVL.

In its sample, this clone was seen a few times. Different DNA sequences within this sample yield the same CDR3. The V and J genes are TRBV15 and TRBJ2-7, with D perhaps matching TRBD1 (5 bases). V was trimmed by 0 bases and J by 1 base, leaving 7 bases between them. CDR3 length: 14 residues. The germline V gene has CDR1 LNHNV and CDR2 YYDKDF (reference sequence). CDR3 sequence: CATSRDRGSYEQYF. The CDR3 DNA is TGTGCCACCAGCAGAGATAGGGGATCCTACGAGCAGTACTTC.

The chain employs TRBV18 and TRBJ2-1; TRBD2 agrees at 10 bases. The CDR3 loop spans 15 amino acids. Germline V CDR1 and CDR2: KGHSH, LQKENI. V lost 3 bases to trimming and J lost 10 bases; unmatched junction nucleotides: 9. For the CDR3, the DNA is TGTGCCAGCTCACCGCTAGCGGGAGCGAGCGTCGAGCAGTTCTTC. It specifies CASSPLAGASVEQFF.

This clone occurred once. The chain is built from TRBV5-1 and TRBJ2-1; 10 nucleotides align to TRBD1. The germline V gene encodes CDR1 SGHRS and CDR2 YFSETQ. The V gene end was trimmed by 4 bases and the J gene end by 9 bases; junction bases not matched to a gene: 7. The length of the CDR3 is 14 residues. The CDR3 DNA is TGCGCCAGCAGCCCCCAGACAGGGGGCGGTGAGCAGTTCTTC. The encoded protein is CASSPQTGGGEQFF. The variable domain in full, with the rest retrieved from reference TRBV5-1 and TRBJ2-1, is KAGVTQTPRYLIKTRGQQVTLSCSPISGHRSVSWYQQTPGQGLQFLFEYFSETQRNKGNFPGRFSGRQFSNSRSEMNVSTLELGDSALYLCASSPQTGGGEQFFGPGTRLTVL.

This clone was counted a few times. CDR3 region: CASKRTGEDYDGYTF. The CDR3, as DNA: TGTGCCAGCAAGAGGACAGGGGAGGACTACGATGGCTACACCTTC. The rearrangement uses TRBV6-6 and TRBJ1-2, with 9 bases that match TRBD1. The CDR3 is 15 amino acids. The ends lost 7 bases at V and 6 bases at J; junction bases unmatched: 12. Germline V lookup: CDR1 MNHNY, CDR2 SVGAGI (reference sequence).

The gene calls are TRBV27 and TRBJ2-2, with D possibly TRBD1 on 6 matching bases. CDR1 and CDR2 (germline): MNHEY, SMNVEV (reference sequence). V lost 4 bases to trimming and J lost 3 bases, with 6 bases between them. This CDR3 comprises 13 residues. CDR3 in amino acids: CASSWGHTGELFF. The DNA of the CDR3 is TGTGCCAGCAGTTGGGGGCACACCGGGGAGCTGTTTTTT.

This chain joins TRBV24-1 and TRBJ2-1, with D tentatively TRBD2 (6 bases). Trimming removed 3 bases from V and 5 bases from J, with 13 bases in between. Germline V gene lookup returns CDR1 KGHDR and CDR2 SFDVKD. The CDR3 covers 15 residues. This CDR3 reads CATSDGVAEHNEQFF. The CDR3, as DNA: TGTGCCACCAGTGATGGAGTAGCGGAACACAATGAGCAGTTCTTC.